This is a list of T cell receptor beta chains from one sample in a study of cytotoxic CD8 clonotypes in ibrutinib-treated CLL. This table comes from immunoSEQ multiplex PCR, and its TCRdb copy is limited to in-frame clones, with some not included. This repertoire shows about 140,000 clones, approximately 80% found once; its top ten account for around 30%. The starting material was PBMCs, obtained after 12 months of ibrutinib treatment. The receptor source for this set is a human donor with chronic lymphocytic leukemia. The CDR3 runs from the conserved cysteine through the conserved F or W. D genes are given only for firm matches. Only some rows state a clone size, as once, few, many or a class for expanded clones.

v_gene: TRBV28
d_gene: TRBD1
j_gene: TRBJ2-7
abundance: -
CDR3nt: TGTGCCAGCATATCACAGGGGGGCGTGTACGAGCAGTACTTC
CDR3aa: CASISQGGVYEQYF

v_gene: TRBV7-2
d_gene: -
j_gene: TRBJ1-2
abundance: -
CDR3nt: TGTGCCAGCAGCTTGGGGCCTAACTATGGCTACACCTTC
CDR3aa: CASSLGPNYGYTF

v_gene: TRBV27
d_gene: -
j_gene: TRBJ2-1
abundance: -
CDR3nt: TGTGCCAGCAGTTTAGTTGCAGGCCCCTACAATGAGCAGTTCTTC
CDR3aa: CASSLVAGPYNEQFF

v_gene: TRBV5-6
d_gene: -
j_gene: TRBJ1-1
abundance: -
CDR3nt: TGTGCCAGCAGCTTGTTGGACAGCATGAACACTGAAGCTTTCTTT
CDR3aa: CASSLLDSMNTEAFF

v_gene: TRBV7-9
d_gene: -
j_gene: TRBJ2-7
abundance: -
CDR3nt: TGTGCCAGCAGCTTAGCCGGACTATCCTCCCGAGACGAGCAGTACTTC
CDR3aa: CASSLAGLSSRDEQYF

v_gene: TRBV7-8
d_gene: -
j_gene: TRBJ2-7
abundance: -
CDR3nt: TGTGCCAGCAGCCACCGACGATCTCAGTCCTACGAGCAGTACTTC
CDR3aa: CASSHRRSQSYEQYF

v_gene: TRBV14
d_gene: -
j_gene: TRBJ1-4
abundance: few
CDR3nt: TGTGCCAGCAGCATAAGTCGGGGGCCTAATGAAAAACTGTTTTTT
CDR3aa: CASSISRGPNEKLFF

v_gene: TRBV7-2
d_gene: TRBD1
j_gene: TRBJ2-5
abundance: -
CDR3nt: TGTGCCAGCAGCTCCCAGACAGGGGTACAAGAGACCCAGTACTTC
CDR3aa: CASSSQTGVQETQYF

v_gene: TRBV27
d_gene: -
j_gene: TRBJ2-7
abundance: -
CDR3nt: TGTGCCAGCACCTCCAAATCCTACGAGCAGTACTTC
CDR3aa: CASTSKSYEQYF

v_gene: TRBV21-1
d_gene: -
j_gene: TRBJ1-4
abundance: few
CDR3nt: TGTGCCAGCGGGGTCGGGTTTAATGAAAAACTGTTTTTT
CDR3aa: CASGVGFNEKLFF

v_gene: TRBV7-3
d_gene: -
j_gene: TRBJ1-1
abundance: -
CDR3nt: TGTGCCAGCAGCTTAGTGGAAGGGGACACTGAAGCTTTCTTT
CDR3aa: CASSLVEGDTEAFF

v_gene: TRBV10-3
d_gene: TRBD1
j_gene: TRBJ2-7
abundance: -
CDR3nt: TGTGCCATCAGCGAAAGAACAGGGGGACGCTCCTACGAGCAGTACTTC
CDR3aa: CAISERTGGRSYEQYF

v_gene: TRBV7-9
d_gene: -
j_gene: TRBJ1-5
abundance: -
CDR3nt: TGTGCCAGCAGCTTAGGGCCCGGGACACTTAGCAATCAGCCCCAGCATTTT
CDR3aa: CASSLGPGTLSNQPQHF

v_gene: TRBV7-9
d_gene: -
j_gene: TRBJ2-7
abundance: -
CDR3nt: TGTGCCAGCAGCTCATATCGGGACACCCCCTACGAGCAGTACTTC
CDR3aa: CASSSYRDTPYEQYF

v_gene: TRBV15
d_gene: TRBD2
j_gene: TRBJ2-1
abundance: -
CDR3nt: TGTGCCACCAGCGCGGGAGCGGGGGGACCCATTATAAATGAGCAGTTCTTC
CDR3aa: CATSAGAGGPIINEQFF

v_gene: TRBV7-8
d_gene: TRBD1
j_gene: TRBJ2-2
abundance: -
CDR3nt: TGTGCCAGCAGCTTATCATTCCGCGGACAGGGGGCCGCCGGGGAGCTGTTTTTT
CDR3aa: CASSLSFRGQGAAGELFF

v_gene: TRBV15
d_gene: -
j_gene: TRBJ1-3
abundance: -
CDR3nt: TGTGCCACCAGCAGAGACCTTCATCCTGGAAACACCATATATTTT
CDR3aa: CATSRDLHPGNTIYF

v_gene: TRBV4-1
d_gene: -
j_gene: TRBJ2-5
abundance: -
CDR3nt: TGCGCCAGCAGCCAAGAATGGGGAGTGAAGGGAGAGACCCAGTACTTC
CDR3aa: CASSQEWGVKGETQYF

v_gene: TRBV2
d_gene: TRBD1
j_gene: TRBJ2-7
abundance: -
CDR3nt: TGTGCCAGCTACGGAGGACAGGGCGGCTACGAGCAGTACTTC
CDR3aa: CASYGGQGGYEQYF

v_gene: TRBV6-5
d_gene: -
j_gene: TRBJ2-7
abundance: -
CDR3nt: TGTGCCAGCAGTTACTGGGTAGGGAACTCCTACGAGCAGTACTTC
CDR3aa: CASSYWVGNSYEQYF

v_gene: TRBV19
d_gene: TRBD1
j_gene: TRBJ2-3
abundance: few
CDR3nt: TGTGCCAGTAGGCGGACAGGGGGTGGCACAGATACGCAGTATTTT
CDR3aa: CASRRTGGGTDTQYF

v_gene: TRBV5-4
d_gene: -
j_gene: TRBJ2-3
abundance: -
CDR3nt: TGTGCCAGCAGCGCTGACAGCACAGATACGCAGTATTTT
CDR3aa: CASSADSTDTQYF

v_gene: TRBV14
d_gene: TRBD1
j_gene: TRBJ1-3
abundance: -
CDR3nt: TGTGCCAGCAGCGCAGGGACAGCTGGAAACACCATATATTTT
CDR3aa: CASSAGTAGNTIYF

v_gene: TRBV28
d_gene: -
j_gene: TRBJ1-2
abundance: -
CDR3nt: TGTGCCAGCAGTTTGGGGGATGGCTACACCTTC
CDR3aa: CASSLGDGYTF

v_gene: TRBV19
d_gene: -
j_gene: TRBJ2-2
abundance: few
CDR3nt: TGTGCCAGTTCGGGGGCTTCCTCCGGGGCCGGGGAGCTGTTTTTT
CDR3aa: CASSGASSGAGELFF

v_gene: TRBV6-1
d_gene: -
j_gene: TRBJ2-2
abundance: -
CDR3nt: TGTGCCAGCAGGGTCAACACCGGGGAGCTGTTTTTT
CDR3aa: CASRVNTGELFF

v_gene: TRBV4-1
d_gene: TRBD1
j_gene: TRBJ1-1
abundance: -
CDR3nt: TGCGCCAGCAGCCAAGTGTGGCAGGGGGCGGCCTCTGAAGCTTTCTTT
CDR3aa: CASSQVWQGAASEAFF

v_gene: TRBV4-1
d_gene: TRBD2
j_gene: TRBJ2-1
abundance: -
CDR3nt: TGCGCCAGCAGCCAAGAGGGACTAGCGGGAGGGCAATACAATGAGCAGTTCTTC
CDR3aa: CASSQEGLAGGQYNEQFF

v_gene: TRBV28
d_gene: -
j_gene: TRBJ2-7
abundance: -
CDR3nt: TGTGCCAGCAATCCCACAGGGCGACCCTACGAGCAGTACTTC
CDR3aa: CASNPTGRPYEQYF

v_gene: TRBV5-6
d_gene: TRBD1
j_gene: TRBJ2-7
abundance: -
CDR3nt: TGTGCCAGCAGCCGACAGGGGGCAAACTCCGAGCAGTACTTC
CDR3aa: CASSRQGANSEQYF

v_gene: TRBV13
d_gene: -
j_gene: TRBJ2-1
abundance: -
CDR3nt: TGTGCCAGCAGTCGTTCGGGGCTGCTCGCCTACAATGAGCAGTTCTTC
CDR3aa: CASSRSGLLAYNEQFF

v_gene: TRBV7-8
d_gene: -
j_gene: TRBJ2-3
abundance: -
CDR3nt: TGTGCCAGCAGCTCAAGCGGCACAGATACGCAGTATTTT
CDR3aa: CASSSSGTDTQYF

v_gene: TRBV18
d_gene: TRBD1
j_gene: TRBJ2-7
abundance: -
CDR3nt: TGTGCCAGCTCCTCACAGGGGGGAAAACCCTACGAGCAGTACTTC
CDR3aa: CASSSQGGKPYEQYF

v_gene: TRBV4-3
d_gene: -
j_gene: TRBJ1-1
abundance: -
CDR3nt: TGCGCCAGCAGCCAAGATTTCAGGGTCAGCACTGAAGCTTTCTTT
CDR3aa: CASSQDFRVSTEAFF

v_gene: TRBV18
d_gene: TRBD1
j_gene: TRBJ2-7
abundance: -
CDR3nt: TGTGCCAGCTCACCGCAACCGGGACAGGGGGGCGAGCAGTACTTC
CDR3aa: CASSPQPGQGGEQYF

v_gene: TRBV2
d_gene: TRBD1
j_gene: TRBJ2-3
abundance: -
CDR3nt: TGTGCCACCATAGACAGGGGGCAGGGAGATACGCAGTATTTT
CDR3aa: CATIDRGQGDTQYF

v_gene: TRBV19
d_gene: -
j_gene: TRBJ2-5
abundance: -
CDR3nt: TGTGCCAGTAGTAACGCCGGACGGTCCACCCAAGAGACCCAGTACTTC
CDR3aa: CASSNAGRSTQETQYF

v_gene: TRBV6-5
d_gene: TRBD2
j_gene: TRBJ2-7
abundance: -
CDR3nt: TGTGCCAGCAGTTACTCGACTAGCGGGGGGTCCGAGCAGTACTTC
CDR3aa: CASSYSTSGGSEQYF

v_gene: TRBV4-2
d_gene: -
j_gene: TRBJ2-3
abundance: -
CDR3nt: TGTGCCAGCAGCCAAGATCTCGTAGGGGTCGGGGCAGATACGCAGTATTTT
CDR3aa: CASSQDLVGVGADTQYF

v_gene: TRBV18
d_gene: TRBD1
j_gene: TRBJ2-7
abundance: few
CDR3nt: TGTGCCAGCTCACCATATCTCTCTGGACAGGGAGGCGAGCAGTACTTC
CDR3aa: CASSPYLSGQGGEQYF

v_gene: TRBV4-1
d_gene: -
j_gene: TRBJ2-2
abundance: -
CDR3nt: TGCGCCAGCAGCCAAGATCCCGGGCCCCAGGGGAGGACCGGGGAGCTGTTTTTT
CDR3aa: CASSQDPGPQGRTGELFF

v_gene: TRBV9
d_gene: -
j_gene: TRBJ1-2
abundance: -
CDR3nt: TGTGCCAGCAGCGAACCCACGTATGGCTACACCTTC
CDR3aa: CASSEPTYGYTF

v_gene: TRBV28
d_gene: TRBD1
j_gene: TRBJ1-5
abundance: once
CDR3nt: TGTGCCAGCACCGAGTTCGGTCGGACAGGGCAGCCCCAGCATTTT
CDR3aa: CASTEFGRTGQPQHF

v_gene: TRBV30
d_gene: -
j_gene: TRBJ1-2
abundance: -
CDR3nt: TGTGCCTGGAGTGGACGGGGGCGCGATCATGGCTACACCTTC
CDR3aa: CAWSGRGRDHGYTF

v_gene: TRBV7-9
d_gene: -
j_gene: TRBJ1-2
abundance: -
CDR3nt: TGTGCCAGCAGCTTAGGGAGGACGGCTTGGGGCTATGGCTACACCTTC
CDR3aa: CASSLGRTAWGYGYTF

v_gene: TRBV5-4
d_gene: -
j_gene: TRBJ1-4
abundance: -
CDR3nt: TGTGCCAGCAGTTCTACAGGGAGTACTAATGAAAAACTGTTTTTT
CDR3aa: CASSSTGSTNEKLFF

v_gene: TRBV10-3
d_gene: -
j_gene: TRBJ1-5
abundance: -
CDR3nt: TGTGCCATCAGTGAGGATACAGGGCTCAATCAGCCCCAGCATTTT
CDR3aa: CAISEDTGLNQPQHF

v_gene: TRBV15
d_gene: TRBD2
j_gene: TRBJ2-1
abundance: -
CDR3nt: TGTGCCACCAGCAGAGTGGTCCTAGCGGGAGCCTCCTACAATGAGCAGTTCTTC
CDR3aa: CATSRVVLAGASYNEQFF